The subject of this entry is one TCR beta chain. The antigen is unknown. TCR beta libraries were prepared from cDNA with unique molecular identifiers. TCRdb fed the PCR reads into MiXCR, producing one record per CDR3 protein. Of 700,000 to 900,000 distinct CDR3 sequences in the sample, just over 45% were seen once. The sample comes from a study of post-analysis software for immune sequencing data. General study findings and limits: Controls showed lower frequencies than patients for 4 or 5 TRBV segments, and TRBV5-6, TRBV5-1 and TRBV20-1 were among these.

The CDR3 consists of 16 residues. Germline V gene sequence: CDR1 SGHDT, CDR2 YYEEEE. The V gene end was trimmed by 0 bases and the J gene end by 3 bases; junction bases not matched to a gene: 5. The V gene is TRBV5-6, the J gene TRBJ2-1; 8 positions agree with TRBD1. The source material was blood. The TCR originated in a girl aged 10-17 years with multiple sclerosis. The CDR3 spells CASSLARDRFYNEQFF. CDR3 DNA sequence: TGTGCCAGCAGCTTGGCTAGGGACAGGTTCTACAATGAGCAGTTCTTC. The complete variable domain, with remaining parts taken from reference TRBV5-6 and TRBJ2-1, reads DAGVTQSPTHLIKTRGQQVTLRCSPKSGHDTVSWYQQALGQGPQFIFQYYEEEERQRGNFPDRFSGHQFPNYSSELNVNALLLGDSALYLCASSLARDRFYNEQFFGPGTRLTVL.